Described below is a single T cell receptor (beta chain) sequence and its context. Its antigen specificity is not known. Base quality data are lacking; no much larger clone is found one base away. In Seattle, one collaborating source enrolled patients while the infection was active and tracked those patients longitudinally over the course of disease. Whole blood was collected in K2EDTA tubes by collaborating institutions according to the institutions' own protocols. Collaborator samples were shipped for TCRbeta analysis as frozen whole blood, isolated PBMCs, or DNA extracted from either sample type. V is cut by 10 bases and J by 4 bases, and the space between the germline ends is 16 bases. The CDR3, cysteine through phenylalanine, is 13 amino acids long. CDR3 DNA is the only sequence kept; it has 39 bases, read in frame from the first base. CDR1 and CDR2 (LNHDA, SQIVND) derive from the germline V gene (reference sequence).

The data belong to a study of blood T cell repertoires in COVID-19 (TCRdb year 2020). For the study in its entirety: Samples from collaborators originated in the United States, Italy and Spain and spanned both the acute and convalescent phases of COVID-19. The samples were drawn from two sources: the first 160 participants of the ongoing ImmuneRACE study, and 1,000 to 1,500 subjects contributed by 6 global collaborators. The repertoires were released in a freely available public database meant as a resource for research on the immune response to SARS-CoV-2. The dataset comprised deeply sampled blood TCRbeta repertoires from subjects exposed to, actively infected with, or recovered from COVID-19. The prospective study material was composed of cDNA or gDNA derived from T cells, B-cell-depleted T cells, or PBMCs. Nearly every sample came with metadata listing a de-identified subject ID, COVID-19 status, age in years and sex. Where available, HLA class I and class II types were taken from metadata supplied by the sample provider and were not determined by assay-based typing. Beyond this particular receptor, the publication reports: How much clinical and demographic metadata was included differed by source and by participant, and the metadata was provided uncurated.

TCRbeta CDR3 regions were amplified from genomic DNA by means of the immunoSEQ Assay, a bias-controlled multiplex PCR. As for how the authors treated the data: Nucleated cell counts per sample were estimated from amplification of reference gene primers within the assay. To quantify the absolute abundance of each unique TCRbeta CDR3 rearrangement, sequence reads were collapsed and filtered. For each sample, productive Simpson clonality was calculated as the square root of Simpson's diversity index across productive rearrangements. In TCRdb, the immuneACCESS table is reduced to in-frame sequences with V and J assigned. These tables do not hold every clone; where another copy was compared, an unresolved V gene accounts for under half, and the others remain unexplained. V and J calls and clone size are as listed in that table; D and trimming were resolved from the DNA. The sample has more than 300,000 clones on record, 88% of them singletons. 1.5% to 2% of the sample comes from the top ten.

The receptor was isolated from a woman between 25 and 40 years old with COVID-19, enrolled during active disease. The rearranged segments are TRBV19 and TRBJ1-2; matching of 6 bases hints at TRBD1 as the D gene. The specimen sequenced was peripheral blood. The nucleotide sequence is TGTGCCACGTGGACAGATCGAAGCTATGGCTACACCTTC. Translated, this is CATWTDRSYGYTF. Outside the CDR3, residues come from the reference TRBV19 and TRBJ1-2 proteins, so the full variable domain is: DGGITQSPKYLFRKEGQNVTLSCEQNLNHDAMYWYRQDPGQGLRLIYYSQIVNDFQKGDIAEGYSVSREKKESFPLTVTSAQKNPTAFYLCATWTDRSYGYTFGSGTRLTVV.